The 2 T cell receptor beta chains below come from one sample, sequenced in a study of long-term antiretroviral therapy in people with HIV. Running of the v3.0 immunoSEQ assay took place at survey level. Profiling relied on immunoSEQ multiplex PCR, and the TCRdb table lists in-frame clones only, not all of them. The data hold approximately 20,000 clones, with 70% to 85% observed a single time. This specimen was unsorted PBMCs, taken 0.5 years after starting antiretroviral therapy. The receptors shown here come from a man aged 18-30 years with HIV.

This sequence joins TRBV6-5 and TRBJ1-2; D is unresolved. Trimming pared 6 bases from V and 8 bases from J, leaving 19 bases between. The CDR3 totals 14 residues. Germline V CDR1 and CDR2: MNHEY, SVGAGI. DNA for the CDR3: TGTGCCAGCAGCGAGACATCCCCCAATCGGGGCTACACCTTC. This gives the protein CASSETSPNRGYTF.

This clone was counted a single time. This chain uses TRBV18 with TRBJ2-3; D possibly corresponds to TRBD2 (6 bases). The CDR3 has 17 residues. V was clipped by 3 bases and J by 2 bases, with 18 bases between them. Germline V gene lookup returns CDR1 KGHSH and CDR2 LQKENI. The CDR3 reads CASSPPLDSGLTDTQYF. In DNA form, the CDR3 reads TGTGCCAGCTCACCCCCCTTGGATAGCGGCCTCACAGATACGCAGTATTTT.